A selection of T cell receptor beta chains follows, all from one sample in a study of T cells in narcolepsy. Clones were sequenced by immunoSEQ multiplex PCR, and TCRdb holds only the in-frame ones, with some missing. The sample has roughly 40,000 clones, about 85% seen once. Sample: CD45RA- memory CD4+ T cells from PBMCs. The receptors shown here come from a human donor with narcolepsy. Both conserved end residues are part of each CDR3. The order of the fields is clone size, J gene, V gene, D gene, CDR3 DNA, CDR3 protein. D genes are given only for firm matches. The size of a clone is reported for some rows only, either as once, few or many, or as a class for expanded clones.

clone size: .
J gene: TRBJ2-3
V gene: TRBV11-2
D gene: .
CDR3 DNA: TGTGCCAGCAGCCTAAACTTAGGAACCCCCACAGATACGCAGTATTTT
CDR3 protein: CASSLNLGTPTDTQYF

clone size: .
J gene: TRBJ1-2
V gene: TRBV5-4
D gene: TRBD1
CDR3 DNA: TGTGCCAGCAGGGCGGGACAGGGCGACTATGGCTACACCTTC
CDR3 protein: CASRAGQGDYGYTF

clone size: .
J gene: TRBJ1-4
V gene: TRBV19
D gene: .
CDR3 DNA: TGTGCCAGTAGTACCCGGGAGGGATACGGTGAAAAACTGTTTTTT
CDR3 protein: CASSTREGYGEKLFF

clone size: .
J gene: TRBJ1-2
V gene: TRBV5-1
D gene: .
CDR3 DNA: TGCGCCAGCAGCTTGACGCCAGACGGGGGCGGCTACACCTTC
CDR3 protein: CASSLTPDGGGYTF

clone size: .
J gene: TRBJ2-5
V gene: TRBV19
D gene: TRBD2
CDR3 DNA: TGTGCCAGTAGTCCCGGGACTAGCGTCGGTGGGACCCAGTACTTC
CDR3 protein: CASSPGTSVGGTQYF

clone size: few
J gene: TRBJ1-4
V gene: TRBV12-5
D gene: .
CDR3 DNA: TGTGCTAGTGGTTTCGGGCAGATTAATGAAAAACTGTTTTTT
CDR3 protein: CASGFGQINEKLFF

clone size: .
J gene: TRBJ2-5
V gene: TRBV2
D gene: .
CDR3 DNA: TGTGCCAGCAGGCCCCCGGCAGTAGAGACCCAGTACTTC
CDR3 protein: CASRPPAVETQYF

clone size: .
J gene: TRBJ1-1
V gene: TRBV6-6
D gene: TRBD1
CDR3 DNA: TGTGCCAGCAGTTACTCGGGGGACAGTTATGAAGCTTTCTTT
CDR3 protein: CASSYSGDSYEAFF

clone size: .
J gene: TRBJ1-6
V gene: TRBV27
D gene: .
CDR3 DNA: TGTGCCAGCAGTTGGTCACCACCTTCTAAAAATTCACCCCTCCACTTT
CDR3 protein: CASSWSPPSKNSPLHF

clone size: .
J gene: TRBJ1-6
V gene: TRBV18
D gene: .
CDR3 DNA: TGTGCCAGCCACAGGGTAGCGGATTCACTCCTCCACTTT
CDR3 protein: CASHRVADSLLHF

clone size: .
J gene: TRBJ1-4
V gene: TRBV19
D gene: .
CDR3 DNA: TGTGCCAGTCCTCCTCTCGACCGGTATGAAAAACTGTTTTTT
CDR3 protein: CASPPLDRYEKLFF

clone size: .
J gene: TRBJ1-1
V gene: TRBV9
D gene: .
CDR3 DNA: TGTGCCAGCAGCGTAGAAGGTAGGACTGAAGCTTTCTTT
CDR3 protein: CASSVEGRTEAFF

clone size: .
J gene: TRBJ2-2
V gene: TRBV27
D gene: TRBD2
CDR3 DNA: TGTGCCAGCAGTGGGAGGGTCGACGCGAACACCGGGGAGCTGTTTTTT
CDR3 protein: CASSGRVDANTGELFF

clone size: .
J gene: TRBJ2-5
V gene: TRBV15
D gene: TRBD1
CDR3 DNA: TGTGCCACCAGCAGAGGCCGACAGGGACAAGAGACCCAGTACTTC
CDR3 protein: CATSRGRQGQETQYF

clone size: .
J gene: TRBJ2-1
V gene: TRBV6-6
D gene: TRBD2
CDR3 DNA: TGTGCCAGCACCCTGGGTAGCGGGGCGTACAATGAGCAGTTCTTC
CDR3 protein: CASTLGSGAYNEQFF

clone size: once
J gene: TRBJ2-7
V gene: TRBV6-1
D gene: TRBD1
CDR3 DNA: TGTGCCAGCCGGGACAGGGTAAAAGTGGGGGAGCAGTACTTC
CDR3 protein: CASRDRVKVGEQYF

clone size: .
J gene: TRBJ2-1
V gene: TRBV19
D gene: .
CDR3 DNA: TGTGCCAGTGGCGGACTCAGCTCCTACAATGAGCAGTTCTTC
CDR3 protein: CASGGLSSYNEQFF

clone size: .
J gene: TRBJ1-1
V gene: TRBV18
D gene: .
CDR3 DNA: TGTGCCAGCTCACCCACCGGGGGGCGGAACACTGAAGCTTTCTTT
CDR3 protein: CASSPTGGRNTEAFF

clone size: .
J gene: TRBJ2-4
V gene: TRBV29-1
D gene: .
CDR3 DNA: TGCAGCGTTGAAGAAGGGGTAGGTTCCGGCATTCAGTACTTC
CDR3 protein: CSVEEGVGSGIQYF

clone size: .
J gene: TRBJ2-2
V gene: TRBV9
D gene: TRBD1
CDR3 DNA: TGTGCCAGCAGCGTGAGGACAGGGAGTTCGACCGGGGAGCTGTTTTTT
CDR3 protein: CASSVRTGSSTGELFF

clone size: .
J gene: TRBJ2-7
V gene: TRBV5-1
D gene: .
CDR3 DNA: TGCGCCAGCAGCTTCGGCCTTACCTACGAGCAGTACTTC
CDR3 protein: CASSFGLTYEQYF

clone size: once
J gene: TRBJ2-3
V gene: TRBV6-5
D gene: .
CDR3 DNA: TGTGCCAGCAGACGAGGGGGCACAGATACGCAGTATTTT
CDR3 protein: CASRRGGTDTQYF

clone size: .
J gene: TRBJ1-5
V gene: TRBV4-3
D gene: .
CDR3 DNA: TGCGCCAGCAGCCAAGTTTGGGGGAGCAATCAGCCCCAGCATTTT
CDR3 protein: CASSQVWGSNQPQHF

clone size: .
J gene: TRBJ1-5
V gene: TRBV27
D gene: .
CDR3 DNA: TGTGCCAGCAGTTTATCGTCGGGAGGCAATCAGCCCCAGCATTTT
CDR3 protein: CASSLSSGGNQPQHF

clone size: .
J gene: TRBJ2-3
V gene: TRBV19
D gene: .
CDR3 DNA: TGTGCCAGTAGTACTCTGGGAGATACGCAGTATTTT
CDR3 protein: CASSTLGDTQYF

clone size: .
J gene: TRBJ2-5
V gene: TRBV7-9
D gene: .
CDR3 DNA: TGTGCCAGCAGCTCCCGCCGGGAGACCCAGTACTTC
CDR3 protein: CASSSRRETQYF

clone size: .
J gene: TRBJ2-7
V gene: TRBV5-1
D gene: TRBD2
CDR3 DNA: TGCGCCAGCAATCCTCGGAGCGGGGGGACATACGAGCAGTACTTC
CDR3 protein: CASNPRSGGTYEQYF

clone size: .
J gene: TRBJ2-3
V gene: TRBV15
D gene: TRBD2
CDR3 DNA: TGTGCCACCAGCAGAGAACTAGCGGGGGGGCCTCATACGCAGTATTTT
CDR3 protein: CATSRELAGGPHTQYF

clone size: .
J gene: TRBJ1-2
V gene: TRBV4-3
D gene: .
CDR3 DNA: TGCGCCAGCAGCCAAGTACTGGGGGCCCTCGGCAGCTACACCTTC
CDR3 protein: CASSQVLGALGSYTF

clone size: .
J gene: TRBJ2-1
V gene: TRBV5-6
D gene: TRBD2
CDR3 DNA: TGTGCCAGCAGCGTTCCGGGACTAGCGGGGGGGCTATCCCAGGAGCAGTTCTTC
CDR3 protein: CASSVPGLAGGLSQEQFF

clone size: .
J gene: TRBJ2-1
V gene: TRBV7-8
D gene: .
CDR3 DNA: TGTGCCAGCAGCCCCCCTACCTTCAATGAGCAGTTCTTC
CDR3 protein: CASSPPTFNEQFF

clone size: .
J gene: TRBJ2-3
V gene: TRBV7-2
D gene: .
CDR3 DNA: TGTGCCAGCAGCTCTAGACTAGATCCAGATACGCAGTATTTT
CDR3 protein: CASSSRLDPDTQYF

clone size: .
J gene: TRBJ1-4
V gene: TRBV9
D gene: .
CDR3 DNA: TGTGCCAGCAGCGTAGGAGGGGCGACCAGGGCTAATGAAAAACTGTTTTTT
CDR3 protein: CASSVGGATRANEKLFF

clone size: .
J gene: TRBJ2-2
V gene: TRBV6-5
D gene: .
CDR3 DNA: TGTGCCAGCAGAGACAGGAACACCGGGGAGCTGTTTTTT
CDR3 protein: CASRDRNTGELFF

clone size: .
J gene: TRBJ1-5
V gene: TRBV5-5
D gene: .
CDR3 DNA: TGTGCCAGCAGCCCGTTCAATCAGCCCCAGCATTTT
CDR3 protein: CASSPFNQPQHF

clone size: once
J gene: TRBJ1-3
V gene: TRBV5-1
D gene: .
CDR3 DNA: TGCGCCAGCAGCCCCACAGGGTTCTCTGGAAACACCATATATTTT
CDR3 protein: CASSPTGFSGNTIYF

clone size: .
J gene: TRBJ1-2
V gene: TRBV5-1
D gene: TRBD1
CDR3 DNA: TGCGCCAGCAGGGCAGGGGGCAACTATGGCTACACCTTC
CDR3 protein: CASRAGGNYGYTF

clone size: .
J gene: TRBJ2-2
V gene: TRBV27
D gene: .
CDR3 DNA: TGTGCCAGCAGTTTACGGGGGAACACCGGGGAGCTGTTTTTT
CDR3 protein: CASSLRGNTGELFF

clone size: .
J gene: TRBJ2-2
V gene: TRBV21-1
D gene: .
CDR3 DNA: TGTGCCAGCAGAGCCCTAGCGGGGGGTACCGGGGAGCTGTTTTTT
CDR3 protein: CASRALAGGTGELFF

clone size: .
J gene: TRBJ2-7
V gene: TRBV30
D gene: .
CDR3 DNA: TGTGCCTGGAGCCCAGGGACCTACGAGCAGTACTTC
CDR3 protein: CAWSPGTYEQYF

clone size: .
J gene: TRBJ1-2
V gene: TRBV28
D gene: .
CDR3 DNA: TGTGCCAGCACCCCGCGGTTCTATGGCTACACCTTC
CDR3 protein: CASTPRFYGYTF